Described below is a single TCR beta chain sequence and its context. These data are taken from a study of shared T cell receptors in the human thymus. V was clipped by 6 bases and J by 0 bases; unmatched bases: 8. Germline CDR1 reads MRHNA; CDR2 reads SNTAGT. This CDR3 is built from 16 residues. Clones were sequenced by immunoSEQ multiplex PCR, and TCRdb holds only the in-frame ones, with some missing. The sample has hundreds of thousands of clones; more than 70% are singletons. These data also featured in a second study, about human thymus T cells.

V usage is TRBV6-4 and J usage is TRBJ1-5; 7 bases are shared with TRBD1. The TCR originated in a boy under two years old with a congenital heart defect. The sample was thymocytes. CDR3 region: CASSTGVTYSNQPQHF. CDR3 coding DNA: TGTGCCAGCAGCACAGGGGTTACCTATAGCAATCAGCCCCAGCATTTT.